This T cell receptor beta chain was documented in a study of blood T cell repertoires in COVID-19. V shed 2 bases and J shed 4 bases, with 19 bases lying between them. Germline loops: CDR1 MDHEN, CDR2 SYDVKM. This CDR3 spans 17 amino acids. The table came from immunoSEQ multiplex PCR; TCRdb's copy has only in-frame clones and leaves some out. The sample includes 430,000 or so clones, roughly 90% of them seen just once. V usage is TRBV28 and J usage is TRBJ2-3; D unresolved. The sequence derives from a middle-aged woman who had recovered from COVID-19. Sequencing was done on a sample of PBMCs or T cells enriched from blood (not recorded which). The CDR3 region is CASSLDSSFFRPDTQYF. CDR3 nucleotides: TGTGCCAGCAGTTTAGATTCGAGTTTTTTCCGTCCAGATACGCAGTATTTT.